This TCR beta chain was observed in a study of blood T cell repertoires in COVID-19. Study summary: The study drew acute and convalescent COVID-19 samples from the United States, Italy and Spain. Nucleic acid was either cDNA or gDNA, and it came from T cells, B-cell-depleted T cells, or PBMCs.

Germline-derived CDR1 and CDR2 are LNHNV and YYDKDF (reference sequence). With 5 bases removed from V and 3 bases from J, the gap between germline ends came to 10 bases. CDR3 length: 13 amino acids. Here immunoSEQ multiplex PCR was the method, and the copy in TCRdb shows in-frame clones only, minus some. The sample records about 140,000 clones, around 87% being singletons. The sequenced material came from peripheral blood. The V gene is TRBV15, the J gene TRBJ1-2; D may be TRBD1 (5 bases). The clonotype comes from a woman aged 45 to 65 with active or convalescent COVID-19. CDR3 in amino acids: CATSPAGYYGYTF. CDR3 DNA sequence: TGTGCCACCAGCCCGGCAGGGTACTATGGCTACACCTTC.